The 26 T cell receptor beta chains given below trace back to one sample, sequenced in a study of graft-versus-host responses after intestinal transplantation. Assay: immunoSEQ multiplex PCR; the TCRdb copy retains only in-frame clones and omits some. This table holds tens of thousands of clones, about 90% found once. The source material was PBMCs, sampled 662 days after intestinal transplant. These TCRs come from a human patient who received an intestinal transplant, so some T cells may come from the graft donor.

The V call is TRBV20-1, the J call TRBJ2-7, with D perhaps matching TRBD1 (6 bases). Germline loops: CDR1 DFQATT, CDR2 SNEGSKA (reference sequence). Trimming removed 3 bases from V and 6 bases from J, with 9 bases in between. CDR3 length: 11 residues. This CDR3 is CSARGAGEQYF. The CDR3 nucleotides are TGCAGTGCTAGGGGGGCCGGCGAGCAGTACTTC.

The chain links TRBV4-2 to TRBJ1-4; D gene uncertain. The CDR3 is 15 residues long. In germline, CDR1 is LGHNA, CDR2 YNFKEQ. Trimming took 1 base from V and 8 from J, leaving 14 bases between them. The CDR3 sequence: CASSQVREMEEKLFF. The CDR3 nucleotides read TGTGCCAGCAGCCAAGTACGCGAAATGGAGGAAAAACTGTTTTTT.

The chain has TRBV7-2 and TRBJ1-1, with 7 bases identical to TRBD1. J gave up 4 bases and V 5 bases, and 10 bases lay outside the gene matches. Per germline, CDR1 SGHTA and CDR2 FQGNSA. The CDR3 consists of 15 residues. The chain's CDR3 is CASSQQGGAATEAFF. The CDR3 DNA follows: TGTGCCAGCAGCCAACAAGGGGGCGCGGCCACTGAAGCTTTCTTT.

The gene calls are TRBV5-6 and TRBJ1-3, with no clear D. CDR1 is SGHDT, CDR2 YYEEEE, per germline. CDR3 length: 16 residues. V lost 0 bases and J lost 4, with 14 bases in between. CDR3 DNA sequence: TGTGCCAGCAGCTTGGACCCTGAGCCGGTGGGAAACACCATATATTTT. Encoded protein: CASSLDPEPVGNTIYF.

The chain is built from TRBV9 and TRBJ1-4; D gene unclear. CDR3 length equals 18 residues. V lost 0 bases, J lost 0 bases, and 15 bases lay in between. The germline V gene has CDR1 SGDLS and CDR2 YYNGEE. DNA of the CDR3: TGTGCCAGCAGCGTAGACCCACGGCAGAACACAACTAATGAAAAACTGTTTTTT. As protein: CASSVDPRQNTTNEKLFF.

The chain joins TRBV7-9 to TRBJ2-2, with D perhaps matching TRBD1 (6 bases). The CDR3 totals 16 residues. V lost 1 base and J lost 0, with 9 bases in between. Germline CDR1 and CDR2: SEHNR and FQNEAQ (reference sequence). This chain's CDR3 is CASSLGTGSNTGELFF. CDR3 coding DNA: TGTGCCAGCAGCTTAGGAACAGGGTCGAACACCGGGGAGCTGTTTTTT.

The J gene is TRBJ2-5, the V gene TRBV30; possibly TRBD2 for D (6 bases). The DNA end favors TRBJ2-7, so the J call may be wrong. Germline CDR1 reads GTSNPN; CDR2 reads SVGIG (reference sequence). This CDR3 spans 13 amino acids. CDR3 region: CAWSVVGGYEQYF. For the CDR3, the DNA is TGTGCCTGGAGTGTGGTGGGGGGCTACGAGCAGTACTTC.

This clone was seen just once. This chain links TRBV19 with TRBJ2-1; weak D call: TRBD2 (6 bases). The CDR3 spans 15 residues. V lost 3 bases to trimming and J lost 7 bases, with 16 bases between them. Germline values: CDR1 LNHDA, CDR2 SQIVND (reference sequence). CDR3 region: CASSIMRARGNEQFF. The DNA of the CDR3 is TGTGCCAGTAGTATTATGAGGGCCCGGGGGAATGAGCAGTTCTTC.

The sample holds one count of this clone. This chain uses TRBV5-1 with TRBJ1-1; 7 bases map to TRBD1. V trimming: 0 bases; J trimming: 1 base; junction bases outside the gene matches: 3. The CDR3 runs to 15 residues. Germline V gene data show CDR1 as SGHRS and CDR2 as YFSETQ. The CDR3 reads CASSLGRTGNTEAFF. CDR3 DNA: TGCGCCAGCAGCTTGGGCCGGACAGGGAACACTGAAGCTTTCTTT.

The CDR3: CASSPGGGMLDTQYF. CDR3 sequence (DNA): TGCGCCAGCAGCCCGGGCGGGGGAATGTTAGATACGCAGTATTTT. V usage is TRBV5-1 and J usage is TRBJ2-3, with 7 bases identical to TRBD2. Trimming took 4 bases from V and 5 from J; bases not matched to a gene: 10. CDR1 is SGHRS and CDR2 is YFSETQ in the germline V gene. This CDR3 is 15 amino acids long.

The chain links TRBV6-5 to TRBJ2-7; 10 nucleotides match TRBD2. Germline lookup yields CDR1 MNHEY and CDR2 SVGAGI. J lost 4 bases, V lost 5 bases, and 8 bases had no gene match. CDR3 length: 15 amino acids. The CDR3 here is CASSTGAGGQYEQYF. CDR3 in DNA: TGTGCCAGCAGTACCGGAGCGGGGGGGCAATACGAGCAGTACTTC.

This clone appeared a single time. The rearrangement links TRBV11-2 to TRBJ2-6; tentative D call: TRBD1 (5 bases). The V gene lost 6 bases and the J gene lost 4 bases, with 16 bases spanning the gap. This CDR3 has 16 amino acids. Germline loops: CDR1 SGHAT, CDR2 FQNNGV. The CDR3 DNA sequence: TGTGCCAGCAGAAACTCAGGGTCCTCGGGGGCCAACGTCCTGACTTTC. Amino acids: CASRNSGSSGANVLTF.

This sequence joins TRBV5-1 and TRBJ2-4, with 7 bases lining up with TRBD2. This CDR3 contains 16 residues. Germline CDR1 and CDR2: SGHRS and YFSETQ. V shed 0 bases and J 2 bases; nucleotides not matched to a gene: 5. The CDR3 DNA reads as TGCGCCAGCAGCTTGGCCGCGGGGGAAACCAAAAACATTCAGTACTTC. The encoded protein is CASSLAAGETKNIQYF.

The chain recombines TRBV7-8 with TRBJ1-2; 7 nucleotides match TRBD1. The germline V gene encodes CDR1 SGHVS and CDR2 FQNEAQ. The CDR3 consists of 14 residues. V gave up 2 bases and J gave up 7 bases; unmatched junction bases: 7. This CDR3 is CASSLKTGFSGYTF. CDR3 DNA: TGTGCCAGCAGCTTAAAGACAGGGTTTTCTGGCTACACCTTC.

The rearrangement uses TRBV27 and TRBJ1-5; no reliable D call. Deletions cut 0 bases from V and 4 bases from J, with 13 bases between. The germline gives CDR1 MNHEY, CDR2 SMNVEV (reference sequence). The CDR3 is 16 amino acids. The CDR3, as DNA: TGTGCCAGCAGTTTATCCTCCAGCCTACCAAATCAGCCCCAGCATTTT. It yields the protein CASSLSSSLPNQPQHF.

V usage is TRBV5-1 and J usage is TRBJ1-6; D not resolved. The germline V gene has CDR1 SGHRS and CDR2 YFSETQ. The germline V and J ends were trimmed by 2 bases and 0 bases, with 9 bases remaining between them. CDR3 length: 16 amino acids. CDR3: CASSFEASSYNSPLHF. DNA for the CDR3: TGCGCCAGCAGCTTTGAGGCAAGCTCCTATAATTCACCCCTCCACTTT.

The rearrangement links TRBV25-1 to TRBJ1-3; D is possibly TRBD1 (5 bases). Looked up from germline, CDR1 is MGHDK and CDR2 is SYGVNS. There are 15 residues in the CDR3. V dropped 1 base and J dropped 7 bases, with 14 bases sitting between them. CDR3 sequence reads: CASSEFSPGRNTIYF. CDR3 DNA: TGTGCCAGCAGTGAATTTTCGCCGGGGCGGAACACCATATATTTT.

The genes are TRBV9 and TRBJ1-6; 8 bases are shared with TRBD1. J was trimmed by 8 bases and V by 3 bases; bases with no gene match: 7. The CDR3 is made up of 15 amino acids. The germline V gene has CDR1 SGDLS and CDR2 YYNGEE. CDR3 protein: CASSEQGAVHSPLHF. CDR3 DNA sequence: TGTGCCAGCAGCGAGCAGGGGGCCGTGCATTCACCCCTCCACTTT.

V gene TRBV5-3 combines with J gene TRBJ1-2; possible D gene TRBD1, 6 bases. TRBV5-3 carries the ORF label, with uncertain function. V was trimmed by 4 bases and J by 3 bases, leaving 31 bases between them. CDR3 length: 20 amino acids. Here the CDR3 DNA reads TGTGCCAGAAGCCCCGAACCAACAGGGATCGGGGTAAATAGGGACTATGGCTACACCTTC. Translated, it gives CARSPEPTGIGVNRDYGYTF.

The chain recombines TRBV30 with TRBJ2-3, with D perhaps matching TRBD2 (5 bases). V was trimmed by 0 bases and J by 2 bases, leaving 12 bases between them. This CDR3 is 15 amino acids long. CDR1 is GTSNPN and CDR2 is SVGIG in the germline V gene (reference sequence). The CDR3 DNA reads TGTGCCTGGAGTGTACGGGGTTTGGCCACAGATACGCAGTATTTT. Amino acid sequence: CAWSVRGLATDTQYF.

J is TRBJ2-7 and V is TRBV27; 10 bases match TRBD2. The germline V gene encodes CDR1 MNHEY and CDR2 SMNVEV (reference sequence). This CDR3 comprises 15 residues. V lost 2 bases to trimming and J lost 0 bases; unmatched junction nucleotides: 1. The CDR3 sequence is CASSLVAGGSYEQYF. The CDR3 DNA reads TGTGCCAGCAGTTTAGTAGCGGGGGGCTCCTACGAGCAGTACTTC.

CDR3 nucleotide sequence: TGTGCCAGCAGGAAAACAGGGGACCACTATGGCTACACCTTC. This codes for CASRKTGDHYGYTF. V is TRBV27 and J is TRBJ1-2, with TRBD1 identical over 7 bases. Germline CDR1 MNHEY, CDR2 SMNVEV (reference sequence). This CDR3 is built from 14 residues. V lost 6 bases to trimming and J lost 3 bases; unmatched junction nucleotides: 7.

This clone has only one observation. CDR3 protein: CASSESTSGGQFF. CDR3 coding DNA: TGTGCCAGCAGCGAATCGACTAGCGGGGGGCAGTTCTTC. This chain connects TRBV5-5 to TRBJ2-1, with 12 positions matching TRBD2. The germline CDR1 and CDR2 sequences are SGHKS and YYEKEE (reference sequence). With V trimmed by 4 bases and J by 12 bases, 5 bases remained unmatched. There are 13 residues in the CDR3.

The V and J genes are TRBV14 and TRBJ2-7; D might be TRBD1 (6 bases). Germline assignment: CDR1 SGHDN and CDR2 FVKESK. Trimming took 4 bases from V and 12 from J, leaving 19 bases between them. This CDR3 is 13 amino acids long. CDR3 nucleotides: TGTGCCAGCAGCCCGACACAGGGCCCCAGGGGGTACTTC. Protein product: CASSPTQGPRGYF.

The chain links TRBV7-9 to TRBJ2-3; unclear D gene. This CDR3 has 12 residues. V was trimmed by 3 bases and J by 4 bases, leaving 5 bases between them. Germline CDR1 reads SEHNR; CDR2 reads FQNEAQ (reference sequence). The CDR3 DNA follows: TGTGCCAGCAGCTTCAATTCAGATACGCAGTATTTT. Its protein is CASSFNSDTQYF.

V gene TRBV9 combines with J gene TRBJ1-1; D possibly corresponds to TRBD1 (6 bases). The CDR3 has 15 residues. V dropped 4 bases and J dropped 5 bases, with 18 bases sitting between them. The germline gives CDR1 SGDLS, CDR2 YYNGEE. The CDR3 sequence: CASSPQWGGATEAFF. CDR3 coding DNA: TGTGCCAGCAGCCCCCAATGGGGGGGGGCGACTGAAGCTTTCTTT.